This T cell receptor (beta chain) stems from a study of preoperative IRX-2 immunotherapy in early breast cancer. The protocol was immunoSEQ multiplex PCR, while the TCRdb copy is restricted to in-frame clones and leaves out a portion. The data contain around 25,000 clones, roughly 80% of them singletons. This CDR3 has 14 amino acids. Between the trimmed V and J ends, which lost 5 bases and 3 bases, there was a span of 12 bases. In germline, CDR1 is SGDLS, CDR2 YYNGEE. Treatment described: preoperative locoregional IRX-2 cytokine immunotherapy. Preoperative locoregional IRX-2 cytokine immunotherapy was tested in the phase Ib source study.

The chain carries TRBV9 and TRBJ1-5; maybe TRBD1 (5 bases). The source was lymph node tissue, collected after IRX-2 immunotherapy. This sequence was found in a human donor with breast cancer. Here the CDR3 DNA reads TGTGCCAGCAGTCAGAGGGGTTTCAATCAGCCCCAGCATTTT. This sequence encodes CASSQRGFNQPQHF.